Shown below are 22 T cell receptor beta chains from a single sample sequenced in a study of blood T cell repertoires in COVID-19. Data came from immunoSEQ multiplex PCR; TCRdb stores just in-frame clones and leaves some out. This table has under 300,000 clones, about nine tenths appearing once. The sequenced sample consisted of PBMCs or T cells enriched from blood (not recorded which). The receptors were gathered from a young man who had recovered from COVID-19.

The rearrangement joins TRBV21-1 to TRBJ2-7; the D segment call TRBD2 is taken from the table without a DNA check. TRBV21-1 is designated a pseudogene. This CDR3 is 16 amino acids long. CDR3 DNA: TGTGCCAGCAGCCTGGGGGCAGCGGGAGACTCTCGCGAGCAGTACTTC. Translating gives CASSLGAAGDSREQYF.

The chain couples TRBV5-1 to TRBJ1-1; 7 nucleotides match TRBD1. There are 16 residues in the CDR3. Per the germline V gene, CDR1 is SGHRS and CDR2 is YFSETQ. J lost 1 base, V lost 0 bases, and 6 bases had no gene match. The CDR3 region has the DNA TGCGCCAGCAGCTTGGCGATCCGGGACAGGAACACTGAAGCTTTCTTT. Translation gives CASSLAIRDRNTEAFF.

The J gene is TRBJ1-2, the V gene TRBV7-9; the D gene is possibly TRBD1 (5 bases). The V end was cut by 3 bases, the J end by 2 bases, with 10 bases between. This CDR3 is 14 amino acids long. The germline V gene encodes CDR1 SEHNR and CDR2 FQNEAQ (reference sequence). DNA of the CDR3: TGTGCCAGCAGCTTTGCAGGGCTGAACTATGGCTACACCTTC. Residues: CASSFAGLNYGYTF.

The V call is TRBV6-5, the J call TRBJ2-7; TRBD1 agrees at 9 bases. Germline-derived CDR1 and CDR2 are MNHEY and SVGAGI. Losses at the gene ends were 7 bases for V and 7 bases for J; bases not matched to a gene: 14. This CDR3 has 15 residues. The CDR3 nucleotides read TGTGCCAGCAAGACTGGGACAGGGAATTTACGAGAGCAGTACTTC. Translating gives CASKTGTGNLREQYF.

This chain links TRBV27 with TRBJ2-1, with TRBD2 identical over 7 bases. Germline V CDR1 and CDR2: MNHEY, SMNVEV (reference sequence). The CDR3 is 16 residues long. J was trimmed by 3 bases and V by 2 bases; bases with no gene match: 7. CDR3 in amino acids: CASSLRRGGNYNEQFF. The CDR3 DNA reads as TGTGCCAGCAGTTTACGGCGGGGAGGGAACTACAATGAGCAGTTCTTC.

The V call is TRBV19, the J call TRBJ1-4; D ambiguous. Germline CDR1 reads LNHDA; CDR2 reads SQIVND (reference sequence). The length of the CDR3 is 17 residues. V dropped 1 base and J dropped 0 bases, with 12 bases sitting between them. The CDR3: CASSIGRGSATNEKLFF. DNA for the CDR3: TGTGCCAGTAGTATAGGGAGAGGGTCTGCAACTAATGAAAAACTGTTTTTT.

J is TRBJ1-3 and V is TRBV30; D call uncertain. Between the trimmed V and J ends, which lost 2 bases and 4 bases, there was a span of 9 bases. CDR3 size: 13 residues. The V gene's germline CDR1 is GTSNPN and CDR2 SVGIG (reference sequence). The CDR3 DNA is TGTGCCTGGAGTTTATTAGCGGGAAACACCATATATTTT. Its protein is CAWSLLAGNTIYF.

This chain joins TRBV9 and TRBJ2-5; D is possibly TRBD1 (5 bases). V lost 4 bases, J lost 1 base, and 11 bases lay in between. CDR3 length: 14 residues. The germline CDR1 and CDR2 sequences are SGDLS and YYNGEE. DNA for the CDR3: TGTGCCAGCAGCCCGCAGGGAATCCAAGAGACCCAGTACTTC. Amino acids: CASSPQGIQETQYF. Drawing the rest from reference TRBV9 and TRBJ2-5, the complete variable domain is DSGVTQTPKHLITATGQRVTLRCSPRSGDLSVYWYQQSLDQGLQFLIQYYNGEERAKGNILERFSAQQFPDLHSELNLSSLELGDSALYFCASSPQGIQETQYFGPGTRLLVL.

The V gene is TRBV6-5, the J gene TRBJ1-3; D is undetermined. The CDR3 has 13 residues. V was clipped by 5 bases and J by 2 bases, with 7 bases between them. Per the germline V gene, CDR1 is MNHEY and CDR2 is SVGAGI. The DNA of the CDR3 is TGTGCCAGCAGTAAGTGGCCTGGAAACACCATATATTTT. The encoded protein is CASSKWPGNTIYF.

This chain links TRBV27 with TRBJ1-4, with a weak D call TRBD1 (5 bases). Germline CDR1 reads MNHEY; CDR2 reads SMNVEV (reference sequence). The CDR3 is made up of 13 amino acids. The V end was cut by 2 bases, the J end by 14 bases, with 15 bases between. This chain's CDR3 is CASSLIRGGRLFF. CDR3 in DNA: TGTGCCAGCAGTTTAATAAGGGGCGGACGTCTGTTTTTT.

The chain joins TRBV5-8 to TRBJ2-7; the D gene is possibly TRBD2 (6 bases). The CDR3 sequence is 16 residues long. Germline V gene lookup returns CDR1 SGHTS and CDR2 YDEGEE. The ends were cut back, 3 bases at V and 6 bases at J, with 22 bases in the middle. For the CDR3, the DNA is TGTGCCAGCAGCTGGCCGGGACTGGCCGTTGTTGCCGAGCAGTACTTC. Residues: CASSWPGLAVVAEQYF.

This clone occurred a few times. The chain couples TRBV4-1 to TRBJ1-4; no reliable D call. Germline V gene data show CDR1 as MGHRA and CDR2 as YSYEKL. The ends were cut back, 2 bases at V and 5 bases at J, with 6 bases in the middle. The CDR3 spans 13 residues. In DNA form, the CDR3 reads TGCGCCAGCAGCCAATGGAGAAATGAAAAACTGTTTTTT. Protein sequence: CASSQWRNEKLFF.

The chain couples TRBV30 to TRBJ1-5; 12 bases fit TRBD1. V lost 2 bases, J lost 2 bases, and 10 bases stayed unmatched. The CDR3 length is 18 residues. Germline CDR1 and CDR2: GTSNPN and SVGIG (reference sequence). CDR3 nucleotide sequence: TGTGCCTGGAGTCAGGGGGACAGGGGGCAATATGGCAATCAGCCCCAGCATTTT. Translated: CAWSQGDRGQYGNQPQHF.

The genes are TRBV19 and TRBJ1-1, with a weak D call TRBD1 (6 bases). V lost 5 bases and J lost 2, with 9 bases in between. The length of the CDR3 is 13 residues. The germline V gene has CDR1 LNHDA and CDR2 SQIVND (reference sequence). CDR3 residues: CASSATGNTEAFF. CDR3 nucleotides: TGTGCCAGTAGTGCGACAGGCAACACTGAAGCTTTCTTT.

V is TRBV7-3 and J is TRBJ2-3; TRBD2 aligns across 10 bases. The trim removed 5 bases at V and 2 bases at J, leaving 7 bases unmatched. Looked up from germline, CDR1 is SGHTA and CDR2 is FQGTGA. The CDR3 runs 16 residues. The CDR3 region has the DNA TGTGCCAGCAGCGAAGGGACTAGCGCCTACACAGATACGCAGTATTTT. It encodes CASSEGTSAYTDTQYF.

This sequence joins TRBV19 and TRBJ2-7; the match to TRBD1 covers 9 bases. The germline CDR1 and CDR2 sequences are LNHDA and SQIVND (reference sequence). The CDR3 loop spans 14 amino acids. Trimming at V came to 7 bases and at J to 0 bases, leaving 4 bases not matched to a gene. The CDR3 reads CASTPTGGSYEQYF. The CDR3 DNA is TGTGCCAGTACCCCGACAGGGGGCTCCTACGAGCAGTACTTC.

With respect to this clone: The sample holds other DNA sequences that translate to the same CDR3. This rearrangement joins TRBV18 to TRBJ1-5; D uncertain. Germline-derived CDR1 and CDR2 are KGHSH and LQKENI. Trimming shortened V by 3 bases and J by 6 bases, and 9 bases separated the two germline ends. This CDR3 spans 13 amino acids. The CDR3 nucleotides are TGTGCCAGCTCACCGGAGGCTGGTCAGCCCCAGCATTTT. This encodes CASSPEAGQPQHF.

V and J are TRBV27 and TRBJ1-1; TRBD1 matches at 9 bases. This CDR3 has 18 residues. The germline gives CDR1 MNHEY, CDR2 SMNVEV (reference sequence). After removal of 0 bases from V and 0 bases from J, the junction contained 8 bases not matched to a gene. The CDR3 DNA follows: TGTGCCAGCAGTTTATCGGCCACAGGGGGCGAAGTGAACACTGAAGCTTTCTTT. This sequence encodes CASSLSATGGEVNTEAFF.

CDR3 residues: CASSWGTSNTEAFF. The CDR3 bases are TGCGCCAGCAGCTGGGGGACAAGCAACACTGAAGCTTTCTTT. This chain links TRBV5-1 with TRBJ1-1; maybe TRBD1 (6 bases). V dropped 3 bases and J dropped 2 bases, with 11 bases sitting between them. The CDR3 sequence is 14 residues long. The V gene's germline CDR1 is SGHRS and CDR2 YFSETQ. Using reference TRBV5-1 and TRBJ1-1 for the parts outside the CDR3, the full variable domain is KAGVTQTPRYLIKTRGQQVTLSCSPISGHRSVSWYQQTPGQGLQFLFEYFSETQRNKGNFPGRFSGRQFSNSRSEMNVSTLELGDSALYLCASSWGTSNTEAFFGQGTRLTVV.

The J gene is TRBJ1-2, the V gene TRBV12-3 or TRBV12-4; 8 bases fit TRBD1. V was pared by 6 bases and J by 4 bases, with 4 bases of the junction left unmatched. The CDR3 has 13 amino acids. The CDR3 here is CASSPGQVYGYTF. CDR3 nucleotide sequence: TGTGCCAGCAGCCCGGGACAGGTCTATGGCTACACCTTC.

This chain connects TRBV30 to TRBJ2-1; TRBD1 aligns across 7 bases. The CDR3 covers 12 residues. Germline V gene data show CDR1 as GTSNPN and CDR2 as SVGIG (reference sequence). After removal of 7 bases from V and 12 bases from J, the junction contained 12 bases not matched to a gene. The CDR3 nucleotides read TGTGCCTCAATTTGGCAGGGGGAATGGCAGTTCTTC. As protein: CASIWQGEWQFF.

The chain carries TRBV2 and TRBJ1-2, with 8 bases that match TRBD1. Germline lookup yields CDR1 SNHLY and CDR2 FYNNEI. Trimming at V came to 10 bases and at J to 6 bases, leaving 7 bases not matched to a gene. This CDR3 has 12 residues. For the CDR3, the DNA is TGTGCCACCATGACAGGGGCCGATGGCTACACCTTC. Residues: CATMTGADGYTF. The entire variable domain, with the rest obtained from reference TRBV2 and TRBJ1-2, is as follows: EPEVTQTPSHQVTQMGQEVILRCVPISNHLYFYWYRQILGQKVEFLVSFYNNEISEKSEIFDDQFSVERPDGSNFTLKIRSTKLEDSAMYFCATMTGADGYTFGSGTRLTVV.